Many counts were recorded for the clone carrying this T cell receptor beta chain. The data belong to a study of regulatory T cells in long-lasting Graves disease. The CDR3 contains 15 residues. Trimming took 2 bases from V and 3 from J; bases not matched to a gene: 5. Germline CDR1 is LGHDT and CDR2 is YNNKEL (reference sequence). Assembly of TCR beta libraries relied on iRepertoire HTBI primers together with Arm-PCR of CDR3 regions. TCRdb ran MiXCR on the multiplex PCR reads and lists one entry per CDR3 protein. Of 350,000 to 550,000 distinct CDR3 sequences in the sample, around 15% are singletons; the top ten hold about 25%. Time point of the sample: newly diagnosed GD, antithyroid drugs for less than 3 months. After RNA was extracted from PBMCs, the TCR library was made from it. These same data were also listed under a study on T cells in Graves' hyperthyroidism and ophthalmopathy. That source adds: Expanded thyroid clonotypes (above 0.001) were mostly also found in blood. Ophthalmopathy was identified by the model a median around 5.9 months ahead of onset.

Here the sequenced sample was peripheral blood mononuclear cells (PBMCs), taken at new diagnosis, from a patient treated with antithyroid drugs. The TCR originated in a woman aged 18-30 years with Graves disease. The chain recombines TRBV3-1 with TRBJ2-3; 7 nucleotides align to TRBD2. CDR3 in DNA: TGTGCCAGCAGCCAACTTGGCGGGAGAACAGATACGCAGTATTTT. It yields the protein CASSQLGGRTDTQYF.